Listed below are T cell receptor beta chains from one sample, sequenced in a study of human T cells and chemical hapten exposure. TCRdb redid the calling of the RACE reads with MiXCR, one entry per CDR3 protein. The table lists tens of thousands of distinct CDR3 sequences, roughly a tenth of them singletons. This material consisted of whole blood, taken in connection with sensitization to the hapten diphenylcyclopropenone (DPC). These TCRs come from a man in his forties with alopecia areata. Some clones in this sample may be carry-over from other donors' samples. Both conserved end residues are part of each CDR3. D genes are given only for firm matches. Clone size, where shown, is once, few, many, or a class for clones that have expanded.

few | TRBJ2-2 | TRBV2 | NA | TGTGCCAGCAGTGCACAAGGTCTCAAAAACACCGGGGAGCTGTTTTTT | CASSAQGLKNTGELFF
NA | TRBJ1-5 | TRBV12-3/TRBV12-4 | NA | TGTGCCAGCAGTCGCGGACAGAGGGATCAGCCCCAGCATTTT | CASSRGQRDQPQHF
few | TRBJ2-7 | TRBV28 | NA | TGTGCCAGCAGTTTTGGTAGTACGGGGAACTACGAGCAGTACTTC | CASSFGSTGNYEQYF
few | TRBJ1-6 | TRBV6-2/TRBV6-3 | NA | TGTGCCAGCAGTGAAGAGATGAGCTCCTATAATTCACCCCTCCACTTT | CASSEEMSSYNSPLHF
NA | TRBJ2-7 | TRBV5-1 | NA | TGCGCCAGCAGCTTGGGCTCTCCCGAGCAGTACTTC | CASSLGSPEQYF
few | TRBJ2-3 | TRBV7-9 | NA | TGTGCCAGCAGCCTCCGGGCGAAACAGCCGACAGATACGCAGTATTTT | CASSLRAKQPTDTQYF
few | TRBJ2-7 | TRBV7-3 | NA | TGTGCCAGCAGCTCCTTCATTGATGGCGAGCAGTACTTC | CASSSFIDGEQYF
many | TRBJ1-1 | TRBV28 | NA | TGTGCCAGCAGTCCCGTCGATGACGGTCTTAAGACTGAAGCTTTCTTT | CASSPVDDGLKTEAFF
few | TRBJ2-2 | TRBV5-1 | NA | TGCGCCAGCAGCTCCGACCCGCCCCCACACGGGGAGCTGTTTTTT | CASSSDPPPHGELFF
medium-sized | TRBJ1-1 | TRBV7-9 | TRBD1 | TGTGCCAGCAGCTTGGGACAGTACACTGAAGCTTTCTTT | CASSLGQYTEAFF
few | TRBJ1-5 | TRBV6-5 | TRBD1 | TGTGCCAGCAGTTCGTCCGGGACAGGGGTGACCCAGCATTTT | CASSSSGTGVTQHF
few | TRBJ2-1 | TRBV6-5 | NA | TGTGCCAGCAGTTACTCGACAGCGGGTACTTACAATGAGCAGTTCTTC | CASSYSTAGTYNEQFF
few | TRBJ2-1 | TRBV7-7 | NA | TGTGCTAGCAGCTTAGATCGGGGAACAGAGCAGTTCTTC | CASSLDRGTEQFF
few | TRBJ2-7 | TRBV10-2 | NA | TGCGCCAGCAGTGAGTCGGGGGCTAGCAGTCAGTTC | CASSESGASSQF
few | TRBJ2-7 | TRBV30 | NA | TGTGCCTGGAGTGGTCCAGGGAACGAGCAGTACTTC | CAWSGPGNEQYF
NA | TRBJ2-7 | TRBV6-6 | NA | TGTGCCAGCAGTTACTCGTTTGCGGGAAACGAGCAGTACTTC | CASSYSFAGNEQYF
NA | TRBJ2-3 | TRBV7-9 | NA | TGTGCCAGCAGCGAGGTCCTAGGGGATACAGATACGCAGTATTTT | CASSEVLGDTDTQYF
NA | TRBJ2-5 | TRBV20-1 | TRBD2 | TGCAGTGCTAGCCTACAACTTTTAGCGGGAGGAGGGGAGACCCAGTACTTC | CSASLQLLAGGGETQYF
NA | TRBJ2-1 | TRBV2 | TRBD2 | TGTGCCAGCAGTGAGAGTCTAGCGGTCCGCAATGAGCAGTTCTTC | CASSESLAVRNEQFF
few | TRBJ2-1 | TRBV28 | TRBD2 | TGTGCCAGCAGTGGCGTATTAGCGGGATCCCCGAGCTCCTACAATGAGCAGTTCTTC | CASSGVLAGSPSSYNEQFF
few | TRBJ2-3 | TRBV6-5 | TRBD1 | TGTGCCAGCAGTTTCCGGACAGGGTCCTTAGGAGATACGCAGTATTTT | CASSFRTGSLGDTQYF
NA | TRBJ2-6 | TRBV19 | TRBD2 | TGTGCCAGTTCTTCTAGCGGGATAGATACCAACGTCCTGACTTTC | CASSSSGIDTNVLTF
few | TRBJ1-6 | TRBV9 | NA | TGTGCCAGCAGCGTAGCTGCAGGGGATAATTCACCCCTCAACTTT | CASSVAAGDNSPLNF
many | TRBJ1-6 | TRBV2 | NA | TGTGCCAGCATCGCGTGGCAGGGCTATAATTCACCCCTCCACTTT | CASIAWQGYNSPLHF
many | TRBJ1-6 | TRBV20-1 | TRBD1 | TGCAGTGCACAAGAGACAGGGGCTAATTCACCCCTCCACTTT | CSAQETGANSPLHF
NA | TRBJ2-3 | TRBV6-5 | NA | TGTGCCAGCAGTCGGGACCTTTCGAGGGATACGCAGTATTTT | CASSRDLSRDTQYF
NA | TRBJ2-3 | TRBV10-3 | NA | TGTGCCACAACCGCGCTGGAGTATACAGATACGCAGTATTTT | CATTALEYTDTQYF